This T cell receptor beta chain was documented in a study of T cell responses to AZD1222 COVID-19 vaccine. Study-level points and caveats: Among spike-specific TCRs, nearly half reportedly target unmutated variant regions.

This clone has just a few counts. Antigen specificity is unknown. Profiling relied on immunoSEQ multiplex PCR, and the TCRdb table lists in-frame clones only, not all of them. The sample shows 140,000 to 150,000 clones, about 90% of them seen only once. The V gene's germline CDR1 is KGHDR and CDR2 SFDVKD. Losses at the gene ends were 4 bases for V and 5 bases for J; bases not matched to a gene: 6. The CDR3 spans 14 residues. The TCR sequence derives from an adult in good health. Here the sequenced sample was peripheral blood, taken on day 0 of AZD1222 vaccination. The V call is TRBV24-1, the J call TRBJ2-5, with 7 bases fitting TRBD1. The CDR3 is CATSDLQGDETQYF. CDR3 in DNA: TGTGCCACCAGTGACCTCCAGGGGGACGAGACCCAGTACTTC.